Shown below are 4 T cell receptor beta chains from a single sample sequenced in a study of molecular identifiers for immune sequencing clone quantification. TCRdb independently ran MiXCR on the PCR reads; one entry per CDR3 protein. Of about 640,000 distinct CDR3 sequences listed, about 20% are singletons. The sequenced sample consisted of naive CD8+ T cells from blood, with Jurkat cell RNA spiked in. Subset meaning: FACS-sorted CD8+CD4-CCR7+CD45RA+ naive T cells. All receptors come from a human donor in good health. Some libraries in this study had Jurkat cell RNA spiked in.

This clonotype showed up many times. The rearrangement links TRBV28 to TRBJ2-6; D is perhaps TRBD1 (6 bases). This CDR3 contains 15 residues. V was cut by 5 bases and J by 4 bases, with 12 bases left in between. CDR1 and CDR2 (germline): MDHEN, SYDVKM. The CDR3: CASSLRGYGANVLTF. The CDR3 DNA is TGTGCCAGCAGTCTTAGGGGGTACGGGGCCAACGTCCTGACTTTC.

The chain couples TRBV10-1 to TRBJ2-3, with 7 bases fitting TRBD2. Germline V gene lookup returns CDR1 WNHNN and CDR2 SYGVQD (reference sequence). V shed 0 bases, J shed 3 bases, and the junction held 6 bases outside the gene matches. This CDR3 contains 16 residues. The DNA of the CDR3 is TGCGCCAGCAGTGAGTCTCCGGGACTACCTACAGATACGCAGTATTTT. It yields the protein CASSESPGLPTDTQYF.

Of note for this clonotype: A much more abundant neighbour one base away suggests this may be a read error. This rearrangement joins TRBV5-4 to TRBJ2-7; 10 nucleotides align to TRBD1. The V gene end was trimmed by 4 bases and the J gene end by 7 bases; junction bases not matched to a gene: 2. The length of the CDR3 is 12 residues. Per germline, CDR1 SGHNT and CDR2 YYREEE (reference sequence). The CDR3: CASSGGQGEQYF. In nucleotides, the CDR3 is TGTGCCAGCAGCGGGGGACAGGGGGAGCAGTACTTC.

This clonotype was counted ten times or more. J is TRBJ1-2 and V is TRBV12-3 or TRBV12-4, with TRBD1 matching over 7 bases. The ends lost 7 bases at V and 4 bases at J; junction bases unmatched: 6. There are 13 residues in the CDR3. The CDR3 nucleotides are TGTGCCAGCACTCCGGGGGACAGCTATGGCTACACCTTC. Residues: CASTPGDSYGYTF.